This entry lists 22 T cell receptor beta chains sequenced from one sample in a study of T cell responses to AZD1222 COVID-19 vaccine. Some clones are missing from TCRdb's copy, which holds only in-frame ones; the method was immunoSEQ multiplex PCR. Of 90,000 to 120,000 clones in the sample, roughly 90% were seen once. The starting material was peripheral blood, obtained on day 0 of AZD1222 vaccination. These TCRs come from an adult in good health.

The chain links TRBV7-2 to TRBJ2-5; 7 bases match TRBD1. The trim removed 5 bases at V and 4 bases at J, leaving 13 bases unmatched. Germline V gene lookup returns CDR1 SGHTA and CDR2 FQGNSA. The CDR3 sequence is 16 residues long. The CDR3 protein is CASSTRQGGGSETQYF. The CDR3 bases are TGTGCCAGCAGCACCAGACAGGGCGGAGGTTCAGAGACCCAGTACTTC.

The rearrangement joins TRBV5-1 to TRBJ2-7; D is ambiguous. This CDR3 contains 15 residues. Germline-derived CDR1 and CDR2 are SGHRS and YFSETQ. The V gene lost 2 bases and the J gene lost 0 bases, with 12 bases spanning the gap. In DNA form, the CDR3 reads TGCGCCAGCAGCTTAGGTGCAGTCAGCTCCTACGAGCAGTACTTC. Amino acid sequence: CASSLGAVSSYEQYF.

This chain uses TRBV7-2 with TRBJ1-5; the D is unclear. CDR1 is SGHTA and CDR2 is FQGNSA in the germline V gene. This CDR3 has 12 amino acids. Trimming cost V 3 bases and J 6 bases, with 6 bases left between them. The CDR3 loop reads CASSFSFQPQHF. CDR3 sequence (DNA): TGTGCCAGCAGCTTTTCGTTTCAGCCCCAGCATTTT.

This clone was counted a few times. This rearrangement joins TRBV9 to TRBJ2-2, with D uncertain. Germline-derived CDR1 and CDR2 are SGDLS and YYNGEE. V lost 4 bases and J 5 bases, leaving 18 bases between the germline ends. The CDR3 consists of 16 residues. The CDR3 is CASSSGDWMATGELFF. CDR3 sequence (DNA): TGTGCCAGCAGCTCCGGCGACTGGATGGCTACCGGGGAGCTGTTTTTT.

The gene calls are TRBV4-3 and TRBJ1-3; D is possibly TRBD1 (5 bases). The V and J ends lost 4 bases and 1 base respectively, with 8 bases between them. CDR1 is LGHNA and CDR2 is YSLEER in the germline V gene. CDR3 length equals 14 residues. CDR3 amino acids: CASSRRGSGNTIYF. In DNA form, the CDR3 reads TGCGCCAGCAGCCGAAGGGGTTCTGGAAACACCATATATTTT.

The chain recombines TRBV19 with TRBJ1-5; D remains unclear. Germline CDR1 reads LNHDA; CDR2 reads SQIVND (reference sequence). The CDR3 sequence is 14 residues long. V was cut by 7 bases and J by 0 bases, with 10 bases left in between. This chain's CDR3 is CASNRLASNQPQHF. DNA of the CDR3: TGTGCCAGTAACCGGTTGGCTAGCAATCAGCCCCAGCATTTT.

The chain employs TRBV5-1 and TRBJ2-3, with TRBD2 identical over 8 bases. The J segment lost 0 bases and the V segment lost 0 bases, leaving 12 bases of the junction unmatched. CDR1 and CDR2 from the germline V gene are SGHRS and YFSETQ. CDR3 size: 19 residues. The CDR3 nucleotides read TGCGCCAGCAGCTTGGCTGGTACTAGCGGAATATCTAGCACAGATACGCAGTATTTT. Amino acid sequence: CASSLAGTSGISSTDTQYF.

The chain links TRBV29-1 to TRBJ1-5; no definite D call. Per germline, CDR1 SQVTM and CDR2 ANQGSEA. V lost 6 bases, J lost 0 bases, and 9 bases lay in between. This CDR3 spans 13 amino acids. The chain's CDR3 is CSVGYNSNQPQHF. The DNA of the CDR3 is TGCAGCGTAGGTTATAATAGCAATCAGCCCCAGCATTTT. The complete variable domain, with remaining parts taken from reference TRBV29-1 and TRBJ1-5, reads SAVISQKPSRDICQRGTSLTIQCQVDSQVTMMFWYRQQPGQSLTLIATANQGSEATYESGFVIDKFPISRPNLTFSTLTVSNMSPEDSSIYLCSVGYNSNQPQHFGDGTRLSIL.

The rearrangement joins TRBV2 to TRBJ2-3; D is possibly TRBD2 (6 bases). V dropped 7 bases and J dropped 0 bases, with 11 bases sitting between them. CDR3 size: 14 residues. The germline V gene encodes CDR1 SNHLY and CDR2 FYNNEI. The CDR3 region is CASNLASSTDTQYF. CDR3 bases: TGTGCCAGCAATCTAGCGTCTAGCACAGATACGCAGTATTTT. Supplemented by reference TRBV2 and TRBJ2-3, the full variable domain reads EPEVTQTPSHQVTQMGQEVILRCVPISNHLYFYWYRQILGQKVEFLVSFYNNEISEKSEIFDDQFSVERPDGSNFTLKIRSTKLEDSAMYFCASNLASSTDTQYFGPGTRLTVL.

As regards this clone: The same CDR3 is also encoded by other DNA sequences in this sample. The V gene is TRBV6-5, the J gene TRBJ2-7; D not certain. Germline V lookup: CDR1 MNHEY, CDR2 SVGAGI. The CDR3 length is 13 residues. Trimming pared 0 bases from V and 4 bases from J, leaving 7 bases between. The CDR3: CASSYSSSYEQYF. CDR3 bases: TGTGCCAGCAGTTACTCGTCGTCGTACGAGCAGTACTTC.

The chain is built from TRBV27 and TRBJ1-2, with 7 positions matching TRBD1. J lost 0 bases, V lost 7 bases, and 2 bases had no gene match. Germline V CDR1 and CDR2: MNHEY, SMNVEV (reference sequence). The CDR3 extends over 13 amino acids. CDR3 bases: TGTGCCAGCATGACAGGGACTAACTATGGCTACACCTTC. Protein sequence: CASMTGTNYGYTF.

The chain joins TRBV11-2 to TRBJ1-3, with unresolved D. This CDR3 has 15 amino acids. Germline loops: CDR1 SGHAT, CDR2 FQNNGV. Between the trimmed V and J ends, which lost 5 bases and 0 bases, there was a span of 11 bases. The CDR3 protein is CASSPGRNSGNTIYF. CDR3 in DNA: TGTGCCAGCAGCCCCGGGCGGAACTCTGGAAACACCATATATTTT. Drawing the rest from reference TRBV11-2 and TRBJ1-3, the complete variable domain is EAGVAQSPRYKIIEKRQSVAFWCNPISGHATLYWYQQILGQGPKLLIQFQNNGVVDDSQLPKDRFSAERLKGVDSTLKIQPAKLEDSAVYLCASSPGRNSGNTIYFGEGSWLTVV.

The J gene is TRBJ2-1, the V gene TRBV27; unclear D gene. The V end lost 0 bases, the J end lost 0 bases, and 6 bases lay between the germline ends. Germline CDR1 MNHEY, CDR2 SMNVEV (reference sequence). The CDR3 runs 15 residues. The CDR3 DNA reads as TGTGCCAGCAGTTTATCTATCGCCTCCTACAATGAGCAGTTCTTC. It specifies CASSLSIASYNEQFF.

The chain recombines TRBV28 with TRBJ1-5, with D perhaps matching TRBD1 (5 bases). Deletions cut 4 bases from V and 0 bases from J, with 13 bases between. Germline V lookup: CDR1 MDHEN, CDR2 SYDVKM. The CDR3 has 16 residues. CDR3 loop: CASSSDSIYSNQPQHF. In DNA, the CDR3 is TGTGCCAGCAGTTCCGACAGCATTTATAGCAATCAGCCCCAGCATTTT.

The gene calls are TRBV19 and TRBJ2-2; weak D call: TRBD2 (5 bases). Germline lookup yields CDR1 LNHDA and CDR2 SQIVND (reference sequence). This CDR3 is built from 12 residues. Trimming removed 7 bases at V and 8 bases at J, with 11 bases between. The CDR3 DNA sequence: TGTGCCAGTAACGGGATAGGGGGGGAGCTGTTTTTT. Translated, it gives CASNGIGGELFF.

The gene calls are TRBV6-2 or TRBV6-3 and TRBJ2-7; 7 bases agree with TRBD2. This CDR3 contains 15 residues. Germline V CDR1 and CDR2: MNHEY, SVGEGT. After removal of 1 base from V and 5 bases from J, the junction contained 8 bases not matched to a gene. The CDR3 region is CASSYYAGTTNEQYF. DNA for the CDR3: TGTGCCAGCAGTTACTACGCCGGGACTACGAACGAGCAGTACTTC.

The chain couples TRBV7-3 to TRBJ2-1; TRBD2 matches 9 bases. This CDR3 has 14 amino acids. V was pared by 1 base and J by 8 bases, with 3 bases of the junction left unmatched. CDR1 SGHTA and CDR2 FQGTGA come from the germline V gene. The chain's CDR3 is CASSLRTSVDEQFF. The CDR3 nucleotides read TGTGCCAGCAGCTTAAGGACTAGCGTCGATGAGCAGTTCTTC.

The genes are TRBV4-3 and TRBJ1-1; TRBD1 aligns across 7 bases. The CDR3 length is 15 residues. CDR1 is LGHNA and CDR2 is YSLEER in the germline V gene. Trimming cost V 4 bases and J 0 bases; bases outside gene matches: 5. CDR3 in DNA: TGCGCCAGCAGCCTTAGGACAGGCATGAACACTGAAGCTTTCTTT. Translating it yields CASSLRTGMNTEAFF.

J is TRBJ2-1 and V is TRBV6-5; possibly TRBD1 or TRBD2 for D (6 bases each). The CDR3 is 15 residues long. Germline V gives CDR1 MNHEY, CDR2 SVGAGI. V gave up 7 bases and J gave up 4 bases, with 17 bases separating them. The CDR3 region has the DNA TGTGCCAGCACCTTGACAGGAGGGGGATACAATGAGCAGTTCTTC. It yields the protein CASTLTGGGYNEQFF.

The chain is built from TRBV4-1 and TRBJ2-3; D perhaps matches TRBD1 (5 bases). This CDR3 has 14 amino acids. Trimming took 1 base from V and 2 from J, leaving 7 bases between them. Germline CDR1 reads MGHRA; CDR2 reads YSYEKL. The CDR3 sequence: CASSQVTATDTQYF. Here the CDR3 DNA reads TGCGCCAGCAGCCAAGTGACAGCCACAGATACGCAGTATTTT.

The J gene is TRBJ1-1, the V gene TRBV6-5; TRBD1 agrees at 7 bases. The V gene end was trimmed by 3 bases and the J gene end by 5 bases; junction bases not matched to a gene: 3. The CDR3 runs 13 residues. The germline V gene encodes CDR1 MNHEY and CDR2 SVGAGI. This CDR3 is CASSYSRGTEAFF. Written as DNA, the CDR3 is TGTGCCAGCAGTTATAGCAGGGGGACTGAAGCTTTCTTT.

V usage is TRBV30 and J usage is TRBJ2-7; 9 bases fit TRBD2. This CDR3 is 13 amino acids long. The trim removed 2 bases at V and 9 bases at J, leaving 8 bases unmatched. The V gene's germline CDR1 is GTSNPN and CDR2 SVGIG (reference sequence). The CDR3 sequence is CAWSLAGKEGQYF. In DNA form, the CDR3 reads TGTGCCTGGAGTCTAGCGGGAAAGGAGGGGCAGTACTTC.